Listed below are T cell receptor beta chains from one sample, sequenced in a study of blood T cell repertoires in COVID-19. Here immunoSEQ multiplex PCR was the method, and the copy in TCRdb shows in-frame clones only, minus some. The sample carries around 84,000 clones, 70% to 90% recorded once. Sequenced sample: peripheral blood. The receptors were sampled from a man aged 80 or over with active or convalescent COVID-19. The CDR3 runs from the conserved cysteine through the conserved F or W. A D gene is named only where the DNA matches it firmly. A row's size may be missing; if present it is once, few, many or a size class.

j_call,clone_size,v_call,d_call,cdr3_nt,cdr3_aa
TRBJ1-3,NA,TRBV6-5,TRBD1,TGTGCCAGCAGATCGGACAGGGACTCTGGAAACACCATATATTTT,CASRSDRDSGNTIYF
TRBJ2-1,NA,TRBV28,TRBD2,TGTGCCAGCAGCGCCCGCGGGGGGGCTAGTGGGAATGAGCAGTTCTTC,CASSARGGASGNEQFF
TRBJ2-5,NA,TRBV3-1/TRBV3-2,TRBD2,TGTGCCAGCGCTCAACTAGCGGGGAACCCTTGGGAGACCCAGTACTTC,CASAQLAGNPWETQYF
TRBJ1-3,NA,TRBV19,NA,TGTGCCAGCACTCTCCCCGGGTGGGGAGCTGGAAACACCATATATTTT,CASTLPGWGAGNTIYF
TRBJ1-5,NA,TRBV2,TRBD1,TGTGCCAGCAGACGGGACAGTTATCAGCCCCAGCATTTT,CASRRDSYQPQHF
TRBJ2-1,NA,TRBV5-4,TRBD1,TGTGCCAGCAGCTTTTGGGACAGTTACAATGAGCAGTTCTTC,CASSFWDSYNEQFF
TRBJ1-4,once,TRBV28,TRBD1,TGTGCCAGCAGTCCGCCGAAAAACAGACAGGGAAGTAATGAAAAACTGTTTTTT,CASSPPKNRQGSNEKLFF
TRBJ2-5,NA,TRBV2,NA,TGTGCCAGCAGTGAATTGCGGGGCGGGGAGACCCAGTACTTC,CASSELRGGETQYF
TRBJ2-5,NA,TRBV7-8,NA,TGTGCCAGCAGCTTAGGGGTTGCTGGGACATTGCGGGAGACCCAGTACTTC,CASSLGVAGTLRETQYF
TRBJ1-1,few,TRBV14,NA,TGTGCCAGCAGCCGGGTGGCGGGGAACACTGAAGCTTTCTTT,CASSRVAGNTEAFF
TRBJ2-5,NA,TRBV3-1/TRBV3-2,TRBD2,TGTGCCAGCAGCCAAGGGACTAGCGGGAGGTCAGAGACCCAGTACTTC,CASSQGTSGRSETQYF
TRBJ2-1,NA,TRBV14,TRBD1,TGTGCCAGCAGCCAAGGGGGGACAGTCTACAATGAGCAGTTCTTC,CASSQGGTVYNEQFF
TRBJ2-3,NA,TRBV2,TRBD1,TGTGCCAGCACTCGGACAGGGGGTATTTACACAGATACGCAGTATTTT,CASTRTGGIYTDTQYF
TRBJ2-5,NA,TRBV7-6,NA,TGTGCCAGCTCCCCGAGCCAAGAGACCCAGTACTTC,CASSPSQETQYF
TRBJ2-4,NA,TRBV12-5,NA,TGTGCTAGTGGTTCCCAGGGACTCAAAAACATTCAGTACTTC,CASGSQGLKNIQYF
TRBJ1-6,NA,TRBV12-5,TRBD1,TGTGCTAGTGGTTTGGTGAGGGGACAGGCGGATAATTCACCCCTCCACTTT,CASGLVRGQADNSPLHF
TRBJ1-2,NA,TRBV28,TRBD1,TGTGCCAGCAGTTTGCCACAGGGGGCTCTAGAGAACTATGGCTACACCTTC,CASSLPQGALENYGYTF
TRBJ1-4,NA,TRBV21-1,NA,TGTGCCAGCAGCAAAAACGTACTGGCGGATCCTAATGAAAAACTGTTTTTT,CASSKNVLADPNEKLFF
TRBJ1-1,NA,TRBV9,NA,TGTGCCAGCAGCGTACTGGGGCCAGATGGCACTGAAGCTTTCTTT,CASSVLGPDGTEAFF
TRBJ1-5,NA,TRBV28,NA,TGTGCCAGCAGTGGTCCGCAAGCGATAAATCAGCCCCAGCATTTT,CASSGPQAINQPQHF
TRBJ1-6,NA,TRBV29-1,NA,TGCAGCGGAACAGATCCGTTAGTAAATTCACCCCTCCACTTT,CSGTDPLVNSPLHF
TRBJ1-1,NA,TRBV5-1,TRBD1,TGCGCCAGCACCTTAGGGGGCGGACAGAACACTGAAGCTTTCTTT,CASTLGGGQNTEAFF
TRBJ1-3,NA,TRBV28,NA,TGTGCCAGCAGTACGCCCTCGGGGGGGCAAAACACCATATATTTT,CASSTPSGGQNTIYF
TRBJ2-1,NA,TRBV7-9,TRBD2,TGTGCCAGCAGCTTCGGGGGGGCGCGGTCCAATGAGCAGTTCTTC,CASSFGGARSNEQFF
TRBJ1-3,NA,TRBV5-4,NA,TGTGCCAGCAGCCCGCAATCGGGGTCTGGAAACACCATATATTTT,CASSPQSGSGNTIYF
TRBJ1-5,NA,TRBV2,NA,TGTGCCAGCAGGCAAACAGGGCAACAGCCCCAGCATTTT,CASRQTGQQPQHF
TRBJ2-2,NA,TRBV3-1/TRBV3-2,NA,TGTGCCAGCAGCCTAAGACACACGAACACCGGGGAGCTGTTTTTT,CASSLRHTNTGELFF
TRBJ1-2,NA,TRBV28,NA,TGTGCCACAGGGCCAGGGGCAGGGAGAGGCTACACCTTC,CATGPGAGRGYTF
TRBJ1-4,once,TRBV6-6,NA,TGTGCCAGCAGTTACTCGGAGGTTGAAAAACTGTTTTTT,CASSYSEVEKLFF